This T cell receptor beta chain stems from a study of blood T cells in healthy people across ages. Study in general: Template switching picked up about one barcoded beta molecule for each two T cells.

Then a second PCR, running roughly 7 to 11 cycles, was carried out with a sample-barcoded 5' primer and a J-beta primer mix. All samples gave at least 2.5 million CDR3-containing paired-end reads. One entry per CDR3 protein results from TCRdb running MiXCR on the 5' RACE reads. This sample carries about 1.1 million distinct CDR3 sequences, roughly two fifths of them seen once, and the ten largest clones take 10% to 15%. This clonotype has only a few counts. Germline V gene data show CDR1 as MNHEY and CDR2 as SVGAGI. The CDR3 has 13 residues. Trimming removed 4 bases from V and 5 bases from J, with 11 bases in between. Total RNA amounts of at least 5.5 micrograms were extracted per sample.

The TCR comes from a man between 18 and 35 years old in good health. Material: blood. The genes are TRBV6-5 and TRBJ1-2; D uncertain. CDR3: CASSSGGRYGYTF. In DNA form, the CDR3 reads TGTGCCAGCAGTTCGGGCGGGAGGTATGGCTACACCTTC.